This T cell receptor (beta chain) emerged from a study of neurological immune-mediated disorders (dated by TCRdb to between 2018 and 2021). About the investigation overall: Among the 35 or so multiple sclerosis patients, 31 had relapsing-remitting MS and 3 had secondary progressive MS. Of the approximately 68 subjects in the cohort, some 15 were HAM/TSP patients, some 35 were multiple sclerosis patients, and 20 were healthy controls. Using UMI-based sequencing, the study compared peripheral blood TCR-beta repertoires from patients with HTLV-I-associated myelopathy (HAM/TSP), patients with multiple sclerosis, and healthy controls. The roughly 110 TCR-beta libraries included longitudinal samples, technical triplicates and paired sorted CD4+ and CD8+ T-cell subsets alongside PBMC samples. What the work shows at the level of the full study, not this receptor alone: In phylogenetic analysis, the repertoires of 18 of 34 MS patients grouped into a cluster of related CDR3 sequences, which suggests a possible signature at the repertoire level. TCR clonal expansion was greatest in HAM/TSP patients and smallest in MS patients, who ranked below even healthy controls. No association of the MS cluster with clinical or MRI features was observed, and the need for larger cohorts was stated by the authors. No identical CDR3 amino acid sequences were shared among expanded clones across subjects, suggesting private TCR-beta repertoires in all groups.

For the unsorted PBMC libraries, 2 million PBMCs were stored in RNAlater at -80 degrees C until RNA extraction and were used to generate the libraries. Multiple sclerosis patients were enrolled in a US clinical protocol evaluating disease progression by magnetic resonance imaging. PBMCs were separated from peripheral blood using Ficoll-Hypaque density gradient centrifugation and then cryopreserved in liquid nitrogen. This clonotype was observed at least ten times. Its target antigen remains unknown. No base quality information exists; no much larger clone differs at one position. From the cysteine through the phenylalanine, the CDR3 covers 15 amino acids. The entry retains the CDR3 DNA only, 45 bases that are in frame from base 1. V lost 6 bases and J lost 5 bases, and the count of bases not matched to a germline gene is 10. Reading the germline V gene (reference sequence) gives CDR1 DFQATT and CDR2 SNEGSKA.

cDNA was synthesized by template-switch 5'RACE using a primer carrying a 10-nucleotide random unique molecular identifier by which each TCR transcript was tagged. Each sequencing run produced over 160 million TCR-beta sequences covering 15-18 subjects. The RNeasy kit was used for extraction of total RNA. TCR-beta VDJ regions were amplified with primers for the TCR constant region and the 5'RACE anchor, using the KAPA Real-time Library Amplification kit. A first PCR added sample indexes and Illumina adaptors, after which a second PCR increased the library yield. The roughly 650 bp TCR product was size-selected on a 2% E-gel SizeSelection system after Ampure bead purification. Library quality was checked on a Bioanalyzer, concentration was measured with Qubit, and libraries were quantified with the Kapa Library Quantification kit before pooling. An Illumina HiSeq 2500 was used to sequence the libraries paired-end at 2 x 150 bp. To increase sequence diversity, about 24-32% phiX was spiked into each library pool. In the paper's pipeline: Quality-filtered reads were processed with the UMI-based MiGEC pipeline, which removed over 75% of raw TCR sequences during error correction. IMGT germline references were used for aligning VDJ genes, and each clonotype was defined as a unique CDR3 amino acid sequence together with its V-J genes. VDJtools evaluated clonal expansion, Shannon diversity and CDR3 relatedness (CalcPairwiseDistances, ClusterSamples); CLCbio workbench built phylogenetic trees. Expanded clones were defined as having at least 8 unique UMIs, based on coefficient-of-variation modelling across technical triplicates. TCRdb reran the public reads through fastp at Q25 and MiXCR, keeping productive beta chains. Identical CDR3 protein sequences are pooled into one entry, listed with their most common genes and DNA. What appears here as the V and J calls and clone size reflects TCRdb's work, not the paper's. This sample holds 70,000 or so distinct CDR3 sequences; 2.5% to 4% were observed only once. The ten largest clones add up to approximately 4.7% of the sample.

The sample consisted of PBMCs. The clonotype was recovered from a woman in her fifties or sixties with multiple sclerosis. The chain couples TRBV20-1 to TRBJ2-5; 12 bases in the junction line up with TRBD2. The nucleotide sequence reads TGCAGTGCCGAGACGGCTAGCGGGAGGGATGAGACCCAGTACTTC. Its translation is CSAETASGRDETQYF.